Shown below are 26 T cell receptor beta chains from a single sample sequenced in a study of blood T cell repertoires in COVID-19. The protocol was immunoSEQ multiplex PCR, while the TCRdb copy is restricted to in-frame clones and leaves out a portion. The sample carries under 300,000 clones, roughly 90% recorded once. What was sequenced was peripheral blood. The receptors derive from a man in his sixties with acute or convalescent COVID-19.

The chain links TRBV29-1 to TRBJ1-1; D might be TRBD1 (5 bases). Per the germline V gene, CDR1 is SQVTM and CDR2 is ANQGSEA. CDR3 length: 12 residues. The V end was cut by 5 bases, the J end by 3 bases, with 10 bases between. CDR3 sequence (DNA): TGCAGCGTTCGGGGAGGGGACACTGAAGCTTTCTTT. Encoded protein: CSVRGGDTEAFF.

V and J are TRBV5-4 and TRBJ1-2, with TRBD1 identical over 12 bases. V lost 4 bases to trimming and J lost 8 bases; unmatched junction nucleotides: 15. Germline V lookup: CDR1 SGHNT, CDR2 YYREEE (reference sequence). The CDR3 is made up of 17 amino acids. CDR3 in DNA: TGTGCCAGCAGCGGGAGAAAGGGACAGGGGGCGATTTCGGGCTACACCTTC. Amino acids: CASSGRKGQGAISGYTF.

The rearrangement links TRBV7-9 to TRBJ1-6; 7 nucleotides agree with TRBD1. Germline trimming cut 5 bases from V and 8 bases from J; bases unmatched to any gene: 6. This CDR3 comprises 14 residues. Germline values: CDR1 SEHNR, CDR2 FQNEAQ (reference sequence). The DNA of the CDR3 is TGTGCCAGCAGCCGGACAGGCGAACATTCACCCCTCCACTTT. It codes for CASSRTGEHSPLHF.

The chain recombines TRBV2 with TRBJ2-1; TRBD2 might be the D (5 bases). CDR3 length: 19 amino acids. V lost 4 bases and J 4 bases, leaving 26 bases between the germline ends. Germline values: CDR1 SNHLY, CDR2 FYNNEI. The CDR3 DNA is TGTGCCAGCAGTGCTTTTCGGGAAACCCAGCCGGGCTATTACAATGAGCAGTTCTTC. Protein sequence: CASSAFRETQPGYYNEQFF.

This chain links TRBV12-3 or TRBV12-4 with TRBJ1-4, with D possibly matching TRBD1 (5 bases). This CDR3 region has 12 residues. Trimming pared 3 bases from V and 13 bases from J, leaving 12 bases between. The CDR3 region is CASSFPGGALFF. CDR3 DNA: TGTGCCAGCAGTTTTCCGGGTGGGGCACTGTTTTTT.

V usage is TRBV4-3 and J usage is TRBJ2-7, with TRBD1 identical over 10 bases. There are 15 residues in the CDR3. J lost 2 bases, V lost 4 bases, and 5 bases had no gene match. Germline CDR1 reads LGHNA; CDR2 reads YSLEER. This CDR3 is CASSRLGQGTYEQYF. CDR3 nucleotides: TGCGCCAGCAGCCGATTGGGACAGGGGACCTACGAGCAGTACTTC.

V usage is TRBV7-9 and J usage is TRBJ2-5; D ambiguous. The CDR3 has 14 amino acids. V lost 1 base, J lost 1 base, and 7 bases lay in between. Germline CDR1 is SEHNR and CDR2 is FQNEAQ (reference sequence). The CDR3 coding sequence is TGTGCCAGCAGCTTAGGTAACTCCCAAGAGACCCAGTACTTC. Amino acids: CASSLGNSQETQYF.

In its sample, this clone was seen once. The chain joins TRBV20-1 to TRBJ1-6; no clear D. Trimming pared 3 bases from V and 7 bases from J, leaving 22 bases between. The CDR3 loop spans 17 amino acids. CDR1 is DFQATT and CDR2 is SNEGSKA in the germline V gene (reference sequence). The CDR3 DNA follows: TGCAGTGCTAGTGGAATAGAGGGATTTCTAGGCAATTCACCCCTCCACTTT. It encodes CSASGIEGFLGNSPLHF.

This chain links TRBV20-1 with TRBJ2-7; 12 bases fit TRBD2. The CDR3 totals 19 residues. With 3 bases clipped from V and 1 base from J, the junction kept 16 bases outside the gene matches. CDR1 DFQATT and CDR2 SNEGSKA come from the germline V gene (reference sequence). The CDR3 nucleotides are TGCAGTGCTAGTACGGCAGATATTCTAACTAGCGGGAGGTCCTACGAGCAGTACTTC. It yields the protein CSASTADILTSGRSYEQYF.

The rearrangement joins TRBV27 to TRBJ1-3; weak D call: TRBD1 (5 bases). The V end lost 4 bases, the J end lost 0 bases, and 16 bases lay between the germline ends. Germline CDR1 MNHEY, CDR2 SMNVEV (reference sequence). The CDR3 runs 17 residues. The CDR3, as DNA: TGTGCCAGCAGTTCGATCAGGGAACCGAGCTCTGGAAACACCATATATTTT. Translated, it gives CASSSIREPSSGNTIYF.

This clone was seen only a few times. The V call is TRBV7-2, the J call TRBJ1-2; no clear D gene. V lost 1 base and J 0 bases, leaving 9 bases between the germline ends. In germline, CDR1 is SGHTA, CDR2 FQGNSA. This CDR3 contains 15 residues. For the CDR3, the DNA is TGTGCCAGCAGCTTAGGACCCGGAGCTAACTATGGCTACACCTTC. Translation: CASSLGPGANYGYTF. Looking up the rest from reference TRBV7-2 and TRBJ1-2 gives the full variable domain: GAGVSQSPSNKVTEKGKDVELRCDPISGHTALYWYRQSLGQGLEFLIYFQGNSAPDKSGLPSDRFSAERTGGSVSTLTIQRTQQEDSAVYLCASSLGPGANYGYTFGSGTRLTVV.

V is TRBV28 and J is TRBJ1-1, with TRBD1 matching over 9 bases. The J segment lost 1 base and the V segment lost 10 bases, leaving 16 bases of the junction unmatched. Germline V gene sequence: CDR1 MDHEN, CDR2 SYDVKM. The CDR3 loop spans 17 amino acids. The CDR3 loop reads CAILKGGQGSPNTEAFF. CDR3 in DNA: TGTGCCATCCTAAAGGGGGGACAGGGATCTCCGAACACTGAAGCTTTCTTT. The whole variable domain, filled in from reference TRBV28 and TRBJ1-1, reads DVKVTQSSRYLVKRTGEKVFLECVQDMDHENMFWYRQDPGLGLRLIYFSYDVKMKEKGDIPEGYSVSREKKERFSLILESASTNQTSMYLCAILKGGQGSPNTEAFFGQGTRLTVV.

The V gene is TRBV30, the J gene TRBJ2-2; 13 positions agree with TRBD2. With 0 bases clipped from V and 7 bases from J, the junction kept 11 bases outside the gene matches. CDR3 length: 18 residues. CDR1 and CDR2 (germline): GTSNPN, SVGIG (reference sequence). The CDR3 DNA is TGTGCCTGGAGTGTGGGACTAGCGGGACCCCCAGGGGTCGGGGAGCTGTTTTTT. Protein product: CAWSVGLAGPPGVGELFF.

This clone was recorded once. The chain recombines TRBV11-1 with TRBJ1-6; D possibly corresponds to TRBD1 (5 bases). Germline-derived CDR1 and CDR2 are SGHAT and FQDESV (reference sequence). The CDR3 covers 13 residues. Trimming stripped 5 bases from V and 7 bases from J, with 9 bases between. CDR3 region: CASSVQGNSPLHF. The CDR3 DNA reads as TGTGCCAGCAGCGTTCAGGGAAATTCACCCCTCCACTTT.

This chain joins TRBV2 and TRBJ2-7; 14 bases line up with TRBD2. The CDR3 sequence is 16 residues long. With 6 bases clipped from V and 3 bases from J, the junction kept 7 bases outside the gene matches. Germline V gene data show CDR1 as SNHLY and CDR2 as FYNNEI. CDR3 DNA: TGTGCCAGCAGGGGGACTAGCGGGAGACTATACTACGAGCAGTACTTC. This translates into CASRGTSGRLYYEQYF. The whole variable domain, filled in from reference TRBV2 and TRBJ2-7, reads EPEVTQTPSHQVTQMGQEVILRCVPISNHLYFYWYRQILGQKVEFLVSFYNNEISEKSEIFDDQFSVERPDGSNFTLKIRSTKLEDSAMYFCASRGTSGRLYYEQYFGPGTRLTVT.

This clone was picked up one time. The rearrangement uses TRBV29-1 and TRBJ1-2; possible D gene TRBD1, 5 bases. Trimming removed 5 bases from V and 3 bases from J, with 16 bases in between. The germline V gene has CDR1 SQVTM and CDR2 ANQGSEA. The CDR3 contains 14 residues. The CDR3 loop reads CSVQPGPGDYGYTF. CDR3 nucleotides: TGCAGCGTTCAGCCGGGGCCGGGAGACTATGGCTACACCTTC.

The chain employs TRBV11-2 and TRBJ2-3; 7 positions match TRBD2. There are 15 residues in the CDR3. Per germline, CDR1 SGHAT and CDR2 FQNNGV. V was pared by 1 base and J by 3 bases, with 4 bases of the junction left unmatched. CDR3 amino acids: CASSLAGGGTDTQYF. DNA of the CDR3: TGTGCCAGCAGCTTAGCGGGAGGAGGAACAGATACGCAGTATTTT. Full variable domain (missing parts from reference TRBV11-2 and TRBJ2-3): EAGVAQSPRYKIIEKRQSVAFWCNPISGHATLYWYQQILGQGPKLLIQFQNNGVVDDSQLPKDRFSAERLKGVDSTLKIQPAKLEDSAVYLCASSLAGGGTDTQYFGPGTRLTVL.

J is TRBJ1-2 and V is TRBV27, with D tentatively TRBD1 (6 bases). Germline loops: CDR1 MNHEY, CDR2 SMNVEV (reference sequence). There are 15 residues in the CDR3. V gave up 6 bases and J gave up 3 bases, with 17 bases separating them. The CDR3 sequence is CASRSQRGIDYGYTF. The CDR3 nucleotides read TGTGCCAGCAGATCCCAAAGGGGGATCGACTATGGCTACACCTTC.

This CDR3 is CASSFDSHTEAFF. CDR3 coding DNA: TGTGCCAGCAGCTTCGACAGCCACACTGAAGCTTTCTTT. This sequence joins TRBV7-3 and TRBJ1-1, with a tentative D call TRBD1 (5 bases). The V end lost 3 bases, the J end lost 3 bases, and 8 bases lay between the germline ends. Germline CDR1 is SGHTA and CDR2 is FQGTGA. CDR3 length equals 13 residues.

This clone was observed a single time. CDR3 loop: CASSSLGTGVQEEQFF. Written as DNA, the CDR3 is TGTGCCAGCTCATCTCTCGGGACAGGGGTTCAGGAGGAGCAGTTCTTC. This chain connects TRBV18 to TRBJ2-1; TRBD1 agrees at 10 bases. The CDR3 is made up of 16 amino acids. Germline-derived CDR1 and CDR2 are KGHSH and LQKENI. V shed 5 bases and J 10 bases; nucleotides not matched to a gene: 14.

The chain combines TRBV20-1 with TRBJ2-7; weak D call: TRBD1 (6 bases). Trimming pared 6 bases from V and 6 bases from J, leaving 12 bases between. The CDR3 spans 11 residues. Per germline, CDR1 DFQATT and CDR2 SNEGSKA (reference sequence). The CDR3 sequence: CSARHRAEQYF. The CDR3 DNA reads as TGCAGTGCCAGACACAGGGCCGAGCAGTACTTC.

In its sample, this clone was seen once. V and J are TRBV7-3 and TRBJ2-1; 8 nucleotides align to TRBD2. Germline assignment: CDR1 SGHTA and CDR2 FQGTGA. The CDR3 is 15 residues long. Trimming took 4 bases from V and 7 from J; bases not matched to a gene: 9. In DNA, the CDR3 is TGTGCCAGCAGCTCATCCGGGACTAGTTGGAATGAGCAGTTCTTC. Amino acids: CASSSSGTSWNEQFF.

V gene TRBV18 combines with J gene TRBJ2-1, with 12 bases aligning to TRBD2. The V segment lost 1 base and the J segment 1 base; nucleotides outside the gene matches: 8. CDR3 length equals 19 residues. Germline V gene lookup returns CDR1 KGHSH and CDR2 LQKENI. The CDR3 protein is CASSPRLAGASGSYNEQFF. As DNA, the CDR3 is TGTGCCAGCTCACCACGACTAGCGGGAGCCAGTGGATCCTACAATGAGCAGTTCTTC.

V and J are TRBV5-5 and TRBJ1-3, with TRBD1 identical over 8 bases. The V and J ends lost 4 bases and 4 bases, in that order; junction bases with no gene match: 10. This CDR3 has 16 amino acids. Germline-derived CDR1 and CDR2 are SGHKS and YYEKEE (reference sequence). CDR3 in amino acids: CASSPGTGAGGNTIYF. As DNA, the CDR3 is TGTGCCAGCAGCCCCGGGACAGGAGCGGGAGGAAACACCATATATTTT.

The chain carries TRBV7-8 and TRBJ1-5; maybe TRBD1 (6 bases). Germline loops: CDR1 SGHVS, CDR2 FQNEAQ. V was shortened by 5 bases and J by 4 bases, with 15 bases between the two germline ends. The CDR3 has 15 amino acids. The chain's CDR3 is CASSRVSGENQPQHF. Here the CDR3 DNA reads TGTGCCAGCAGCCGAGTTTCAGGGGAGAATCAGCCCCAGCATTTT.

The chain carries TRBV19 and TRBJ2-2; D gene uncertain. This CDR3 comprises 14 residues. V was shortened by 2 bases and J by 7 bases, with 11 bases between the two germline ends. Looked up from germline, CDR1 is LNHDA and CDR2 is SQIVND (reference sequence). The CDR3 region has the DNA TGTGCCAGTAGTATATCCTCCACAAGCGGGGAGCTGTTTTTT. This translates into CASSISSTSGELFF.